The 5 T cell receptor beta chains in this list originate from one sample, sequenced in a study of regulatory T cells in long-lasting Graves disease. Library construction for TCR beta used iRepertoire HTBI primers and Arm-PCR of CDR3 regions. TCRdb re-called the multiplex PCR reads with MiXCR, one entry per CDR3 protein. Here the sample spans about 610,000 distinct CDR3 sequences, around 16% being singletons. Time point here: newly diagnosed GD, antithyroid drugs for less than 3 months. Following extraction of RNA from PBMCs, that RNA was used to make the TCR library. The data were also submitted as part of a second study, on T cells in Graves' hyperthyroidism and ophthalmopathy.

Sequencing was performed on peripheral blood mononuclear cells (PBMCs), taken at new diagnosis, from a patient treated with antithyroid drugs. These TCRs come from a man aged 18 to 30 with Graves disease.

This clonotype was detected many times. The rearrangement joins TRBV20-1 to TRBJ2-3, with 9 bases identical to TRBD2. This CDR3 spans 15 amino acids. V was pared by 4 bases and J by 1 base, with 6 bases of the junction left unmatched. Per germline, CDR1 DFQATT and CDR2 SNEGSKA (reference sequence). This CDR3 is CSAIRLAAGTDTQYF. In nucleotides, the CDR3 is TGCAGTGCTATCCGACTAGCGGCCGGCACAGATACGCAGTATTTT.

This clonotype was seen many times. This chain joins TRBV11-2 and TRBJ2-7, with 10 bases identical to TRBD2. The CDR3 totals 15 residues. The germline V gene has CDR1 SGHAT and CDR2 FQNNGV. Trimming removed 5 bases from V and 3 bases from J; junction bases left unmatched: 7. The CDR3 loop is CASSLSGRADYEQYF. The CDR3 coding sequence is TGTGCCAGCAGCCTGAGCGGGAGGGCAGACTACGAGCAGTACTTC.

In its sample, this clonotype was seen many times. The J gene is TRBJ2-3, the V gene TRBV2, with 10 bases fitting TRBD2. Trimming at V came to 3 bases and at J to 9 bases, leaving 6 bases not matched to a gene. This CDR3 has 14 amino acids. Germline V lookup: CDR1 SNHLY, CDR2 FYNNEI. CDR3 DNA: TGTGCCAGCAGTGACCAGCGGGAGGGCCTAACGCAGTATTTT. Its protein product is CASSDQREGLTQYF.

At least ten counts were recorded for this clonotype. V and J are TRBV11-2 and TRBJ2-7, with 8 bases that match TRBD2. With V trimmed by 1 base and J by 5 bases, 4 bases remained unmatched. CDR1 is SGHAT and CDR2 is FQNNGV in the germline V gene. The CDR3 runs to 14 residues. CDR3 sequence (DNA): TGTGCCAGCAGCTTAGTAGCGGGACCCCACGAGCAGTACTTC. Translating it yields CASSLVAGPHEQYF.

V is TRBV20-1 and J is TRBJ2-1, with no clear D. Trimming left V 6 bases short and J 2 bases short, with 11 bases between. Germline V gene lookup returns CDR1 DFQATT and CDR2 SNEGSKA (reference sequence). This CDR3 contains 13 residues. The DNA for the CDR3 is TGCAGTGCGGGCGCCCCCACCTACAATGAGCAGTTCTTC. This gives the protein CSAGAPTYNEQFF.